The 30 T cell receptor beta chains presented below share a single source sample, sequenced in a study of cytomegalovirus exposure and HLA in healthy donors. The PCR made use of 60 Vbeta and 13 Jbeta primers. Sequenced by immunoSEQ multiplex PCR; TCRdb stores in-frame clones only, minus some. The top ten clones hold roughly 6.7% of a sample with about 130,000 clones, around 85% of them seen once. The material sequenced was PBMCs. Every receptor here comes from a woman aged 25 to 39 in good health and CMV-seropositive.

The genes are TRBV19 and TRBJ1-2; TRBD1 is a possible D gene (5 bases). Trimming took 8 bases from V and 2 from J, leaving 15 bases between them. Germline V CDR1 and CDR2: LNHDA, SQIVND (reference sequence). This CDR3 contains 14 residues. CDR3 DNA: TGTGCCAGTTCTCTCGTGGGGCAAAACTATGGCTACACCTTC. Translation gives CASSLVGQNYGYTF.

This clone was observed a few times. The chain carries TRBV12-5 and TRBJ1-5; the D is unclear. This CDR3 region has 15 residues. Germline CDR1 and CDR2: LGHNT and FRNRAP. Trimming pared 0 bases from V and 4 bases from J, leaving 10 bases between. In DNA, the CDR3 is TGTGCTAGTGGTTTGGTACGGGTAGGAAATCAGCCCCAGCATTTT. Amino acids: CASGLVRVGNQPQHF.

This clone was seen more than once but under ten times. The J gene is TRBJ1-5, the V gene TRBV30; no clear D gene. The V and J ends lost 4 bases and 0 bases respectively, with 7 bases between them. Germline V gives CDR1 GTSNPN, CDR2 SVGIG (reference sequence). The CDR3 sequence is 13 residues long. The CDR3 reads CAWNGDSNQPQHF. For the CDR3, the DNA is TGTGCCTGGAACGGTGATAGCAATCAGCCCCAGCATTTT.

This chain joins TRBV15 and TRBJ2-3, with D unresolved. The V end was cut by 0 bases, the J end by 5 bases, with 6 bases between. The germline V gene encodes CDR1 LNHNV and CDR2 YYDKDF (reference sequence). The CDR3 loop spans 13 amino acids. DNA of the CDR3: TGTGCCACCAGCAGAGAAATAGAAGATACGCAGTATTTT. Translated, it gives CATSREIEDTQYF.

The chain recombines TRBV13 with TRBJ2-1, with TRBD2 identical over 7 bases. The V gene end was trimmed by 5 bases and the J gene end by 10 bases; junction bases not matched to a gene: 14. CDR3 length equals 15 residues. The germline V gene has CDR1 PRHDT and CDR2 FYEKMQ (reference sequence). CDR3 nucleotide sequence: TGTGCCAGCAGCGATCTAGCGGCCCTCAAATGGGAGCAGTTCTTC. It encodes CASSDLAALKWEQFF.

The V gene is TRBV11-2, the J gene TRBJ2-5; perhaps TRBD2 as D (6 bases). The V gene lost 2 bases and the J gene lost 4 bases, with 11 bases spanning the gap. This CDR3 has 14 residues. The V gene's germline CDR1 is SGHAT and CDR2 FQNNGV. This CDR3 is CASSLRWDSETQYF. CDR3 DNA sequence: TGTGCCAGCAGCTTAAGGTGGGACTCAGAGACCCAGTACTTC.

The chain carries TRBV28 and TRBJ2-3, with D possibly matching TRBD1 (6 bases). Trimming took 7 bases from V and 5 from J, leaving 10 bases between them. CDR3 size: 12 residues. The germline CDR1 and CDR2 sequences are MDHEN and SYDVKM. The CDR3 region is CASTLRGDTQYF. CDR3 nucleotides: TGTGCCAGCACTCTCAGGGGAGATACGCAGTATTTT.

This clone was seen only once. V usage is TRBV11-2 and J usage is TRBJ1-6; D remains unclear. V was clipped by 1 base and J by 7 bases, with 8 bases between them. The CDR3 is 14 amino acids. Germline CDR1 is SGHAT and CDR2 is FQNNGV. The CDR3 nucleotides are TGTGCCAGCAGCTTAGGTTTGGGCAATTCACCCCTCCACTTT. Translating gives CASSLGLGNSPLHF.

Here the CDR3 DNA reads TGCGCCAGCAGCCAGACAGGGTTCCAAGAGACCCAGTACTTC. Its protein product is CASSQTGFQETQYF. V usage is TRBV5-1 and J usage is TRBJ2-5, with TRBD1 matching over 7 bases. V trimming: 4 bases; J trimming: 1 base; junction bases outside the gene matches: 4. This CDR3 region has 14 residues. The germline CDR1 and CDR2 sequences are SGHRS and YFSETQ.

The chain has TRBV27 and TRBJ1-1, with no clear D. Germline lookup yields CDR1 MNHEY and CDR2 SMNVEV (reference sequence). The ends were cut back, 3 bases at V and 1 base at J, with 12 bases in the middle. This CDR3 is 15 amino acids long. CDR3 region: CASSLRRTPNTEAFF. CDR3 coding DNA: TGTGCCAGCAGTTTGAGACGGACTCCGAACACTGAAGCTTTCTTT.

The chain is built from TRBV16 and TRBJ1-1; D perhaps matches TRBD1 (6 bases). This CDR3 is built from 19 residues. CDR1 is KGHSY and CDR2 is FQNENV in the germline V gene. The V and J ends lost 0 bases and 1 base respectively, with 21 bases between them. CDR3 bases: TGTGCCAGCAGCCAATCGTGGGGGTCCGGGTACAGGGCGAACACTGAAGCTTTCTTT. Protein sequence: CASSQSWGSGYRANTEAFF. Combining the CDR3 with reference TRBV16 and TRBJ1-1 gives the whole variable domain GEEVAQTPKHLVRGEGQKAKLYCAPIKGHSYVFWYQQVLKNEFKFLISFQNENVFDETGMPKERFSAKCLPNSPCSLEIQATKLEDSAVYFCASSQSWGSGYRANTEAFFGQGTRLTVV.

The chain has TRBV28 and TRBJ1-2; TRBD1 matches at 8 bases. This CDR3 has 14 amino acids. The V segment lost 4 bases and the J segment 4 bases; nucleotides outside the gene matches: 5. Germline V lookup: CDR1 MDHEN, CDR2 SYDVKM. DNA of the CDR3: TGTGCCAGCAGTTATGACGACAGGGGCTATGGCTACACCTTC. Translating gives CASSYDDRGYGYTF.

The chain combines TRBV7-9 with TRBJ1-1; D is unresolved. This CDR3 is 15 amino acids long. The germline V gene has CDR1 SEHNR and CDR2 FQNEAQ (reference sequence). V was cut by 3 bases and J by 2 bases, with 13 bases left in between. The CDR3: CASSFLTGGNTEAFF. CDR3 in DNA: TGTGCCAGCAGCTTCCTTACGGGTGGAAACACTGAAGCTTTCTTT. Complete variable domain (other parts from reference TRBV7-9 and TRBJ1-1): DTGVSQNPRHKITKRGQNVTFRCDPISEHNRLYWYRQTLGQGPEFLTYFQNEAQLEKSRLLSDRFSAERPKGSFSTLEIQRTEQGDSAMYLCASSFLTGGNTEAFFGQGTRLTVV.

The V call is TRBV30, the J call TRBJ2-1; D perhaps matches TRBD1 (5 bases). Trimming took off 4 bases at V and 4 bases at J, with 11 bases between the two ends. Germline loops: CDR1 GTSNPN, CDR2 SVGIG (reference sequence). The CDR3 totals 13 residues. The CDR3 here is CAWKGKGYNEQFF. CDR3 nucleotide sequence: TGTGCCTGGAAAGGGAAGGGGTACAATGAGCAGTTCTTC.

For the CDR3, the DNA is TGTGCCAGCAGGACAGCTTCTAACTATGGCTACACCTTC. As protein: CASRTASNYGYTF. This chain connects TRBV2 to TRBJ1-2, with D perhaps matching TRBD1 (5 bases). Per the germline V gene, CDR1 is SNHLY and CDR2 is FYNNEI. This CDR3 spans 13 amino acids. V gave up 6 bases and J gave up 0 bases, with 8 bases separating them.

The CDR3 DNA is TGTGCCAGCAGTTTAAGTGAAGGGGGCGAGCAGTTCTTC. It encodes CASSLSEGGEQFF. The chain combines TRBV28 with TRBJ2-1, with TRBD1 identical over 7 bases. The CDR3 runs to 13 residues. Germline V gives CDR1 MDHEN, CDR2 SYDVKM. V lost 2 bases, J lost 10 bases, and 5 bases stayed unmatched.

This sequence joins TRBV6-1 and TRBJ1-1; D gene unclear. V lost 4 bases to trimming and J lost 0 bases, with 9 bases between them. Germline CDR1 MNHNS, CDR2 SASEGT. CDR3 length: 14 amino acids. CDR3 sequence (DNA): TGTGCCAGCAGTGTTGGCAGGATGAACACTGAAGCTTTCTTT. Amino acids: CASSVGRMNTEAFF.

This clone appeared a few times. The CDR3 reads CASSPLTGGNEQFF. Written as DNA, the CDR3 is TGTGCCAGCAGCCCCCTGACAGGGGGCAATGAGCAGTTCTTC. The rearrangement joins TRBV13 to TRBJ2-1; 9 bases are shared with TRBD1. CDR1 and CDR2 (germline): PRHDT, FYEKMQ (reference sequence). The CDR3 runs 14 residues. Trimming cost V 5 bases and J 6 bases; bases outside gene matches: 5.

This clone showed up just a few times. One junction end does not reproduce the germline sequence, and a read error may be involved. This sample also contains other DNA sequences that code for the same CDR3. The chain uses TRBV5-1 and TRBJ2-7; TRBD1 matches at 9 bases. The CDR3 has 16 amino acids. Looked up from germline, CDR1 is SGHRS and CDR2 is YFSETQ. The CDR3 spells CASSPWRSDRGNEQYF. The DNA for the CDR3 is TGTGCCAGCAGCCCCTGGCGGTCCGACAGGGGGAACGAGCAGTACTTC. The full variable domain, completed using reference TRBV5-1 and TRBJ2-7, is KAGVTQTPRYLIKTRGQQVTLSCSPISGHRSVSWYQQTPGQGLQFLFEYFSETQRNKGNFPGRFSGRQFSNSRSEMNVSTLELGDSALYLCASSPWRSDRGNEQYFGPGTRLTVT.

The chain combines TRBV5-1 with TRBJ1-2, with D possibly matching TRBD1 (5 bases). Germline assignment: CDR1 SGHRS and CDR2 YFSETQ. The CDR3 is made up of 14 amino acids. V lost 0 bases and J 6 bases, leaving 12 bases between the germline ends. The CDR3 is CASSLEPLGDGYTF. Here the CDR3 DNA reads TGCGCCAGCAGCTTGGAGCCTCTAGGGGATGGCTACACCTTC.

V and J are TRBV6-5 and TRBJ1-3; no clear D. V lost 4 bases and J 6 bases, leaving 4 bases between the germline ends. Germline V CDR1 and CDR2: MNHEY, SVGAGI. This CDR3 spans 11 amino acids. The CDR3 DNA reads TGTGCCAGCAGTTGGGCAAACACCATATATTTT. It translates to CASSWANTIYF.

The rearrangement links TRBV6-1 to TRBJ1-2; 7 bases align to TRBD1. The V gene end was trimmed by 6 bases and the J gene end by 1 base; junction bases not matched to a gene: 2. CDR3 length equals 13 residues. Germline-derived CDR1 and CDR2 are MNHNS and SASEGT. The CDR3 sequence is CASRGDSNYGYTF. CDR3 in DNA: TGTGCCAGCAGGGGGGACAGTAACTATGGCTACACCTTC.

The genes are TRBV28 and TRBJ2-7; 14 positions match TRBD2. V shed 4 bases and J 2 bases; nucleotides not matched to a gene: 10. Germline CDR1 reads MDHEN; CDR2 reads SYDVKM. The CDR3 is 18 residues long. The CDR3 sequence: CASSSPPTSGRAPYEQYF. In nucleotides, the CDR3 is TGTGCCAGCAGTTCCCCCCCGACTAGCGGGAGGGCCCCCTACGAGCAGTACTTC.

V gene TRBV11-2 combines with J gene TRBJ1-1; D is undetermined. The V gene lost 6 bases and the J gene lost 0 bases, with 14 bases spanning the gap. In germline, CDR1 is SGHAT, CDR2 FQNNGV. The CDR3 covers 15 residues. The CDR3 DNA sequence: TGTGCCAGCAGACTTCGACCACAGCTGAACACTGAAGCTTTCTTT. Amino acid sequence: CASRLRPQLNTEAFF.

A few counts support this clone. This CDR3 reads CASSVGPSSSYNEQFF. In DNA, the CDR3 is TGTGCCAGCAGCGTAGGTCCCTCTAGCTCCTACAATGAGCAGTTCTTC. The V and J genes are TRBV9 and TRBJ2-1; D uncertain. The CDR3 is 16 amino acids. Trimming shortened V by 0 bases and J by 0 bases, and 10 bases separated the two germline ends. Germline CDR1 and CDR2: SGDLS and YYNGEE.

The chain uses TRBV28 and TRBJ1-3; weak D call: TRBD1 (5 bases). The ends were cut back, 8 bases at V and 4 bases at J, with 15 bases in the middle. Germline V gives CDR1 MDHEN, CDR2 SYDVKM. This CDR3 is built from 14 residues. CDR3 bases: TGTGCCAGCTTGCCGGGGGAGAGGGGAAACACCATATATTTT. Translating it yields CASLPGERGNTIYF.

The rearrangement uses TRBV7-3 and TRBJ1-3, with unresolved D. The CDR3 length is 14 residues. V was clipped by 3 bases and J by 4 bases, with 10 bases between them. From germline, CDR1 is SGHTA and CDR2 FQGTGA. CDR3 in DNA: TGTGCCAGCAGCTTTGGCCCCGGGGGAAACACCATATATTTT. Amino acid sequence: CASSFGPGGNTIYF.

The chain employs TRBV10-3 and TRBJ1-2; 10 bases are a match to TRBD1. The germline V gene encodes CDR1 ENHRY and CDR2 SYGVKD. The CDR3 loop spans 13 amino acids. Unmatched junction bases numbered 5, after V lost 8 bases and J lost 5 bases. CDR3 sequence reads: CAIGGTGDYGYTF. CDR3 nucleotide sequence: TGTGCCATCGGGGGGACAGGGGATTATGGCTACACCTTC.

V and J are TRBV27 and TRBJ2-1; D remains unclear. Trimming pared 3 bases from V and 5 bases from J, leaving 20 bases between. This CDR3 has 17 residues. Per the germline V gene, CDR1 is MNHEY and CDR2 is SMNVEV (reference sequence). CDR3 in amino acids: CASSFLASARLDNEQFF. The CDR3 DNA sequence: TGTGCCAGCAGTTTCCTCGCGTCTGCCAGGTTGGACAATGAGCAGTTCTTC.

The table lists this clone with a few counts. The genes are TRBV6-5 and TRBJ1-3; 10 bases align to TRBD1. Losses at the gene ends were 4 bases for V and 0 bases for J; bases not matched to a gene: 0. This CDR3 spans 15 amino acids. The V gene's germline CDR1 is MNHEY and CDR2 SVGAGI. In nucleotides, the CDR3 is TGTGCCAGCAGTTGGACAGGGGGCTCTGGAAACACCATATATTTT. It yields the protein CASSWTGGSGNTIYF.